This T cell receptor beta chain stems from a study of vaccination effects on CD4 cells after COVID-19. Assay: immunoSEQ multiplex PCR; the TCRdb copy retains only in-frame clones and omits some. This table holds around 81,000 clones, around four fifths found once. Points on this clone: What it binds is not known.

Before any sequencing was done, the ViraFEST assay used viral peptide pools to expand antigen-specific CD4+ T cells. When roughly eleven days of culture had elapsed, CD4+ T cells were isolated. Two doses of BNT162b2 or mRNA-1273 vaccine were administered to participants. They grew approximately 2.1 million PBMC in each well, adding 8.5 to 10 IU/ml IL-2 and about 9.5 ug/ml peptides. This CDR3 has 15 amino acids. The germline V gene has CDR1 SGDLS and CDR2 YYNGEE. Between the trimmed V and J ends, which lost 0 bases and 9 bases, there was a span of 13 bases. This receptor was identified in a human donor who received a COVID-19 vaccine. The sample here was CD4+ T cells from PBMCs cultured with HCoV-OC43 spike peptides, taken after COVID-19 vaccination. As to subset: HCoV-OC43 spike overlapping peptide pool stimulation. The rearrangement uses TRBV9 and TRBJ1-6; D gene uncertain. CDR3 loop: CASSVEGLSPSPLHF. The CDR3, as DNA: TGTGCCAGCAGCGTAGAAGGGTTGAGTCCTTCACCCCTCCACTTT.